The clone carrying this T cell receptor (beta chain) was detected many times. Its antigen remains unidentified. Beta-chain TCR CDR3 regions were amplified from RNA transcripts. HTBI primers were used in a first-round RT-PCR, which preceded a second-round multiplex PCR. One entry per CDR3 protein results from TCRdb running MiXCR on the multiplex PCR reads. The data hold fewer than 600,000 distinct CDR3 sequences, with over 13% observed a single time. V lost 0 bases and J lost 1; bases outside the gene matches: 2. Germline V lookup: CDR1 MDHEN, CDR2 SYDVKM. This CDR3 spans 16 amino acids. The data are from a study of Graves' ophthalmopathy and Graves' hyperthyroidism. Findings and caveats of the study: For predicting ophthalmopathy progression, the model had roughly 64% sensitivity and 72% to 75% specificity.

This clonotype was obtained from a woman aged 25 to 39 with Graves' ophthalmopathy. The V and J genes are TRBV28 and TRBJ2-5; TRBD2 matches 10 bases. The material sequenced was blood. The CDR3 bases are TGTGCCAGCAGTTTATGGACTAGCGGGCGCCAAGAGACCCAGTACTTC. It yields the protein CASSLWTSGRQETQYF.